This is a list of T cell receptor beta chains from one sample in a study of low-dose radiotherapy and immunotherapy resistance in tumors. MiXCR, applied by TCRdb to the reads, yields one record per CDR3 protein. The table includes around 79,000 distinct CDR3 sequences, 15% to 20% detected once. This material consisted of PBMCs, taken before treatment. The receptor source for this set is a male donor with prostate cancer. Each CDR3 is given with its conserved first and last residue. The D gene is left open where the match is weak. Expanded clones are given a class, and other clones once, few, many or no size at all.

>many|TRBJ2-7|-|TRBV28
TGTGCCAGCAACCTACAGGGGAGGACGGACGAGCAGTACTTC
CASNLQGRTDEQYF
>-|TRBJ1-1|-|TRBV5-1
TGCGCCAGCAGCCGGACGCAGACAGCTGAAGCTTTCTTT
CASSRTQTAEAFF
>-|TRBJ2-5|-|TRBV10-2
TGCGCCAGCAGTGATTCAGCTCAAGAGACCCAGTACTTC
CASSDSAQETQYF
>many|TRBJ2-1|-|TRBV7-2
TGTGCCAGCAGCTTAGAGTCCCGCAGCAATGAGCAGTTCTTC
CASSLESRSNEQFF
>-|TRBJ2-7|TRBD2|TRBV9
TGTGCCAGCAGCGTAGAACCTAGCGGGAGCTCCCGGGAGCAGTACTTC
CASSVEPSGSSREQYF
>many|TRBJ2-7|TRBD2|TRBV5-1
TGCGCCAGCAGCGCGGGACTAGCGGGAACAGGCGAGCAGTACTTC
CASSAGLAGTGEQYF
>many|TRBJ1-5|-|TRBV6-2/TRBV6-3
TGTGCCAGCAGAAAAGATAGGGGGGCCGAGGTCAATCAGCCCCAGCATTTT
CASRKDRGAEVNQPQHF
>many|TRBJ2-3|TRBD1|TRBV2
TGTGCCAGCAGCATGGACAGGGTTAGCACAGATACGCAGTATTTT
CASSMDRVSTDTQYF
>many|TRBJ1-5|-|TRBV30
TGTGCCCTCCTGGTTTCGGGCAATCAGCCCCAGCATTTT
CALLVSGNQPQHF
>many|TRBJ2-1|TRBD2|TRBV20-1
TGCAGTGCTCCGACTAGCGGGAGCCCTACAATGAGTCAGTTCTTC
CSAPTSGSPTMSQFF
>many|TRBJ1-5|TRBD1|TRBV5-8
TGTGCCAGCAGCTTTCGACAGGGGAGTCAGCCCCAGCATTTT
CASSFRQGSQPQHF
>many|TRBJ2-1|-|TRBV9
TGTGCCAGCAGCGCGAGGGGACGCAATGAGCAGTTCTTC
CASSARGRNEQFF
>many|TRBJ2-7|-|TRBV12-5
TGTGCTAGTGGTTTGACTCCCACAGGGTACGATCGTTCCTACGAGCAGTACTTC
CASGLTPTGYDRSYEQYF
>many|TRBJ2-3|TRBD2|TRBV19
TGTGCCAGTAGGTTGGGACTAGCGGGGGTTAGCACAGATACGCAGTATTTT
CASRLGLAGVSTDTQYF
>many|TRBJ2-5|-|TRBV20-1
TGCAGTGCGCCCGACAGTTCCGTCTTCTCAGAGACCCAGTACTTC
CSAPDSSVFSETQYF
>many|TRBJ2-6|-|TRBV5-5
TGTGCCAGCAGCTCCAACCCGACAGGCTCTGGGGCCAACGTCCTGACTTTC
CASSSNPTGSGANVLTF
>many|TRBJ1-5|-|TRBV24-1
TGTGCCACCAGTGATCGGGACACGTATAGCAATCAGCCCCAGCATTTT
CATSDRDTYSNQPQHF